The source of this T cell receptor (beta chain) is a study of beta chain features in type 1 diabetes. Study observations and caveats: TCRB CDR3s from Type 1 diabetes patients were moderately but significantly shorter in all four CD4+ subsets.

Germline trimming cut 4 bases from V and 2 bases from J; bases unmatched to any gene: 10. This CDR3 comprises 16 residues. Germline V gene lookup returns CDR1 SGHVS and CDR2 FQNEAQ. cDNA synthesis used the whole RNA isolate, giving expressed TCRB sequences. Sequencing was performed with immunoSEQ multiplex PCR; in TCRdb, only in-frame clones are kept and a portion is missing. The sample yields about 700,000 clones, over 10% seen once. This clone was seen only a few times. Its antigen is undetermined. This chain links TRBV7-8 with TRBJ2-7; 8 nucleotides agree with TRBD1. The source is a young man with type 1 diabetes. Sequenced material: naive CD4+ T cells from blood. CDR3 in amino acids: CASSSLTGGNTYEQYF. The CDR3, as DNA: TGTGCCAGCAGCTCGCTTACAGGGGGAAATACCTACGAGCAGTACTTC.